These 14 T cell receptor beta chains originate from one sample sequenced in a study of human T cells and chemical hapten exposure. Time point of the sample: patch test 3, about 24 weeks after DPC sensitization. Specified treatment: therapeutic diphenylcyclopropenone sensitization with weekly scalp DPC. From the RACE reads, TCRdb called clonotypes with MiXCR, one entry per CDR3 protein. The sample includes about 190,000 distinct CDR3 sequences, more than 20% of them seen just once. This sample comprised whole blood, obtained in connection with sensitization to the hapten diphenylcyclopropenone (DPC). The source of these receptors is a middle-aged woman with alopecia areata. Some clones in this sample may be carry-over from other donors' samples.

There are a few counts of this clonotype. The rearrangement links TRBV12-3 or TRBV12-4 to TRBJ2-4, with D maybe TRBD1 (6 bases). The V end was cut by 6 bases, the J end by 4 bases, with 13 bases between. There are 14 residues in the CDR3. CDR3 nucleotide sequence: TGTGCCAGCAGACCGCAGGGGCCAAAAAACATTCAGTACTTC. Translation: CASRPQGPKNIQYF.

The rearrangement uses TRBV5-1 and TRBJ2-3; 12 bases fit TRBD2. The germline V gene encodes CDR1 SGHRS and CDR2 YFSETQ. Germline trimming cut 4 bases from V and 1 base from J; bases unmatched to any gene: 7. The length of the CDR3 is 17 residues. The CDR3 protein is CASSQTSGSDGTDTQYF. Written as DNA, the CDR3 is TGCGCCAGCAGCCAGACTAGCGGGAGTGATGGCACAGATACGCAGTATTTT.

This chain joins TRBV10-3 and TRBJ2-3, with D perhaps being TRBD1 or TRBD2 (5 bases each). This CDR3 is 14 amino acids long. V was cut by 10 bases and J by 2 bases, with 16 bases left in between. Germline CDR1 and CDR2: ENHRY and SYGVKD. This CDR3 is CATEAGTSTDTQYF. CDR3 sequence (DNA): TGTGCCACCGAAGCCGGGACCTCCACAGATACGCAGTATTTT.

The chain carries TRBV5-5 and TRBJ1-1, with D possibly TRBD1 on 6 matching bases. This CDR3 has 13 amino acids. V was pared by 0 bases and J by 10 bases, with 13 bases between. Germline CDR1 is SGHKS and CDR2 is YYEKEE (reference sequence). CDR3 loop: CASSLEGGVGAFF. The CDR3 nucleotides read TGTGCCAGCAGCTTGGAGGGGGGGGTTGGAGCTTTCTTT.

The chain has TRBV12-3 or TRBV12-4 and TRBJ1-2; D is undetermined. CDR3 length equals 13 residues. Trimming left V 3 bases short and J 8 bases short, with 13 bases between. The CDR3 spells CASSFRAREGYTF. CDR3 nucleotide sequence: TGTGCCAGCAGTTTCCGAGCGAGAGAAGGCTACACCTTC.

This clonotype was recorded many times. The J gene is TRBJ2-5, the V gene TRBV12-3 or TRBV12-4, with 8 bases aligning to TRBD1. The junction had 4 bases not matched to a gene; V was cut back by 6 bases and J by 4 bases. This CDR3 contains 13 residues. CDR3 nucleotides: TGTGCCAGCAGCCGAGGACAGGGAGAGACCCAGTACTTC. Translating it yields CASSRGQGETQYF.

The chain recombines TRBV9 with TRBJ2-2; 7 nucleotides agree with TRBD2. The CDR3 length is 17 residues. V lost 4 bases and J lost 0; bases outside the gene matches: 9. Germline V gene sequence: CDR1 SGDLS, CDR2 YYNGEE. The CDR3 DNA reads as TGTGCCAGCAGCCCAAGAGTTAGCGGGCCGAACACCGGGGAGCTGTTTTTT. This codes for CASSPRVSGPNTGELFF. Supplemented by reference TRBV9 and TRBJ2-2, the full variable domain reads DSGVTQTPKHLITATGQRVTLRCSPRSGDLSVYWYQQSLDQGLQFLIQYYNGEERAKGNILERFSAQQFPDLHSELNLSSLELGDSALYFCASSPRVSGPNTGELFFGEGSRLTVL.

The genes are TRBV12-3 or TRBV12-4 and TRBJ1-1; D not resolved. The CDR3 has 12 residues. Trimming stripped 5 bases from V and 7 bases from J, with 11 bases between. CDR3 protein: CASSRNGLEAFF. CDR3 sequence (DNA): TGTGCCAGCAGTCGAAACGGTCTTGAAGCTTTCTTT.

This clonotype has a handful of counts. The chain is built from TRBV5-1 and TRBJ2-3; TRBD2 is a possible D gene (5 bases). Trimming cost V 2 bases and J 2 bases, with 15 bases left between them. The CDR3 sequence is 16 residues long. Looked up from germline, CDR1 is SGHRS and CDR2 is YFSETQ. This chain's CDR3 is CASSLSGGLTTDTQYF. CDR3 DNA: TGCGCCAGCAGCTTATCTGGCGGGCTGACCACAGATACGCAGTATTTT.

The DNA of the CDR3 is TGTGCCTGGAGTGACAATGAGCAGTTCTTC. This translates into CAWSDNEQFF. V gene TRBV30 combines with J gene TRBJ2-1; no clear D gene. CDR3 length: 10 residues. The V and J ends lost 1 base and 5 bases respectively, with 0 bases between them. Per the germline V gene, CDR1 is GTSNPN and CDR2 is SVGIG (reference sequence).

Only a few counts were recorded for this clonotype. The V gene is TRBV4-1, the J gene TRBJ2-7; TRBD2 aligns across 8 bases. The length of the CDR3 is 15 residues. The V and J ends lost 0 bases and 6 bases, in that order; junction bases with no gene match: 7. Germline CDR1 reads MGHRA; CDR2 reads YSYEKL. The CDR3 loop is CASSQDLSGILEQYF. The CDR3, as DNA: TGCGCCAGCAGCCAAGATCTTAGCGGGATCCTCGAGCAGTACTTC.

In its sample, this clonotype was seen a few times. The V call is TRBV20-1, the J call TRBJ2-5, with D possibly TRBD1 on 5 matching bases. Germline loops: CDR1 DFQATT, CDR2 SNEGSKA (reference sequence). The length of the CDR3 is 15 residues. Trimming cost V 2 bases and J 4 bases, with 17 bases left between them. CDR3 nucleotide sequence: TGCAGTGCTAGAATAGGCCTTAGGGGCCCAGAGACCCAGTACTTC. This gives the protein CSARIGLRGPETQYF.

The CDR3 spells CSAQGNENEQFF. The DNA for the CDR3 is TGCAGTGCGCAGGGGAATGAAAATGAGCAGTTCTTC. V usage is TRBV20-1 and J usage is TRBJ2-1, with TRBD1 as a possible D gene (6 bases). The germline V gene has CDR1 DFQATT and CDR2 SNEGSKA (reference sequence). With 6 bases removed from V and 7 bases from J, the gap between germline ends came to 13 bases. There are 12 residues in the CDR3.

The rearrangement uses TRBV20-1 and TRBJ1-5; 9 bases agree with TRBD1. CDR3 length equals 13 residues. CDR1 and CDR2 (germline): DFQATT, SNEGSKA (reference sequence). The V and J ends lost 6 bases and 7 bases, in that order; junction bases with no gene match: 7. The CDR3 is CSATDRGGQPQHF. DNA for the CDR3: TGCAGTGCCACAGACAGGGGGGGCCAGCCCCAGCATTTT.